This TCR beta chain was captured by sequencing in a study of blood T cell repertoires in COVID-19. Study-wide context: Samples of COVID-19 (acute and convalescent) were obtained from the United States, Italy and Spain. T cells, B-cell-depleted T cells, or PBMCs provided the cDNA or gDNA that served as material.

Trimming removed 4 bases at V and 4 bases at J, with 15 bases between. Germline V gives CDR1 SGHDT, CDR2 YYEEEE. The CDR3 has 16 residues. Per the original methods: From reference gene primer amplification, estimates of nucleated cell counts were derived. TCRdb's copy holds only in-frame clones and misses some; the assay was immunoSEQ multiplex PCR. V and J calls and clone size are copied from that table; D and trimming were computed from the DNA. The table shows about 97,000 clones, with almost 95% occurring only once. The sample taken for sequencing was peripheral blood. This TCR was recovered from a man between 45 and 60 years old with active COVID-19. The chain employs TRBV5-6 and TRBJ1-6; D ambiguous. CDR3: CASSLGSGSYNSPLHF. The CDR3 nucleotides are TGTGCCAGCAGCCTTGGGTCGGGTTCGTATAATTCACCCCTCCACTTT.